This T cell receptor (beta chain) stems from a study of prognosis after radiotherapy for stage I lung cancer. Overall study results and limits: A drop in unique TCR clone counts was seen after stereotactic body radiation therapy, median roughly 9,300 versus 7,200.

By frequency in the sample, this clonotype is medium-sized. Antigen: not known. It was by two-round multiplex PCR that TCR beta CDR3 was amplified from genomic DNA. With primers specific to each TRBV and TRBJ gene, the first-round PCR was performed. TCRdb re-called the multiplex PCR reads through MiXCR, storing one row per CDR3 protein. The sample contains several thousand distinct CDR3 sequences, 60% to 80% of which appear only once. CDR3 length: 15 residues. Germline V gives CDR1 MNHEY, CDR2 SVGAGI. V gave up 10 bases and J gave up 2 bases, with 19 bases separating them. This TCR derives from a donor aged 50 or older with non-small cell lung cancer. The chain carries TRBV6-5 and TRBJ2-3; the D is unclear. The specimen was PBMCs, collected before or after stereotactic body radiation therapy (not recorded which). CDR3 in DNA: TGTGCCACGCGGATTGGCACTGGAAACACAGATACGCAGTATTTT. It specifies CATRIGTGNTDTQYF.